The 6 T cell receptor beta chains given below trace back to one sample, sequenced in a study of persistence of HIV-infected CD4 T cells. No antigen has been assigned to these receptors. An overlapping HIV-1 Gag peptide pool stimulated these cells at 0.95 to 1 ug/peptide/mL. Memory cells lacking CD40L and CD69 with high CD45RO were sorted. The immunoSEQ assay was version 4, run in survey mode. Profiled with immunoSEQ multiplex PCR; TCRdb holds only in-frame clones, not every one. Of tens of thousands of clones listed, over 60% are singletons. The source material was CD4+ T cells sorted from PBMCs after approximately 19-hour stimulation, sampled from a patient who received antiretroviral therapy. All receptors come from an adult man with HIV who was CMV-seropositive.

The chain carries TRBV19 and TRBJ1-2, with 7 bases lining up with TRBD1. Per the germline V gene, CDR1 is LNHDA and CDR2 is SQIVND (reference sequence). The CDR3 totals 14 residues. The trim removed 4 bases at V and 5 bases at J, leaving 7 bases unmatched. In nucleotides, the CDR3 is TGTGCCAGTAGTAGAGGACAGGCTTTTTATGGCTACACCTTC. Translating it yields CASSRGQAFYGYTF.

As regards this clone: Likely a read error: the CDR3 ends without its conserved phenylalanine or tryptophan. Here the CDR3 DNA reads TGTGCCATCAGTGAGTCAGGGGGGAATCAGCCCCAGCATCTT. This codes for CAISESGGNQPQHL. The chain links TRBV10-3 to TRBJ1-5; the D gene is possibly TRBD1 (6 bases). Germline V gives CDR1 ENHRY, CDR2 SYGVKD. The CDR3 runs to 14 residues. Trimming pared 0 bases from V and 4 bases from J, leaving 7 bases between.

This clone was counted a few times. CDR3 sequence: CASSLNRADTQYF. CDR3 bases: TGCGCCAGCAGCTTGAACAGGGCAGATACGCAGTATTTT. The chain recombines TRBV5-1 with TRBJ2-3; D may be TRBD1 (6 bases). This CDR3 spans 13 amino acids. V lost 1 base and J lost 4, with 7 bases in between. Germline V lookup: CDR1 SGHRS, CDR2 YFSETQ.

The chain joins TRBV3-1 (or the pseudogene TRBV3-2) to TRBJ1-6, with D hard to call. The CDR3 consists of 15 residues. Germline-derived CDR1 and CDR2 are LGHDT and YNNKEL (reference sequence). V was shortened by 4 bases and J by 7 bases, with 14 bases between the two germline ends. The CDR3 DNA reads TGTGCCAGCAGCCGACACACCGCCATAAATTCACCCCTCCACTTT. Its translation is CASSRHTAINSPLHF.

CDR3 sequence (DNA): TGTGCCACCAGCAGAACGCCCGGACCTTTGGAGGGCTACACCTTC. This sequence encodes CATSRTPGPLEGYTF. The rearrangement links TRBV15 to TRBJ1-2; D not resolved. Germline V gene sequence: CDR1 LNHNV, CDR2 YYDKDF (reference sequence). Trimming stripped 2 bases from V and 8 bases from J, with 18 bases between. There are 15 residues in the CDR3.

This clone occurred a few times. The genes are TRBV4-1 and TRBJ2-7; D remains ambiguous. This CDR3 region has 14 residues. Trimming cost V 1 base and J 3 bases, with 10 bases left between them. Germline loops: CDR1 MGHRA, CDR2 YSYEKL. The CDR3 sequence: CASSQGGSRYEQYF. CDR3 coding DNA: TGCGCCAGCAGCCAAGGGGGTTCTCGCTACGAGCAGTACTTC.